This T cell receptor (beta chain) was obtained from a study of immune reconstitution after stem cell transplant in scleroderma (dated 2017 in TCRdb). Library preparation was by RT-PCR. The reads were generated on an Illumina MiSeq. TCRdb reprocessed the public reads (quality trimming at Q25 with fastp, clone calling with MiXCR) and kept in-frame beta chains. Duplicate CDR3 protein sequences are folded into a single record with the most common DNA and genes. The table for this sample lists about 3,600 distinct CDR3 sequences; nearly 6.5% of them were counted only once. Clones ranked in the top ten supply 15% of the sample. The sample holds a few counts of this clonotype. Which antigen it targets is not known. Within one base of it there is no much larger clone, and no base qualities were kept. The CDR3 covers 18 residues, taking in both the cysteine and the phenylalanine. Just the 54-base CDR3 DNA is kept, in frame starting at base 1. The germline ends are 26 bases apart after V is trimmed by 4 bases and J by 5 bases. Via the germline V gene, CDR1 is KGHSH and CDR2 LQKENI.

The sequence is built from TRBV18 and TRBJ1-2, with no confident D gene call. This material was obtained before or after autologous hematopoietic stem cell transplantation (not recorded which). This TCR came from a female donor with systemic sclerosis. Donor details come from another sample of the same person, matched by shared clones. The sequenced DNA: TGTGCCAGCTCACGGCAAGTGGAGAACATATTTGAGCAATATGGCTACACCTTC. Translated, this gives CASSRQVENIFEQYGYTF.